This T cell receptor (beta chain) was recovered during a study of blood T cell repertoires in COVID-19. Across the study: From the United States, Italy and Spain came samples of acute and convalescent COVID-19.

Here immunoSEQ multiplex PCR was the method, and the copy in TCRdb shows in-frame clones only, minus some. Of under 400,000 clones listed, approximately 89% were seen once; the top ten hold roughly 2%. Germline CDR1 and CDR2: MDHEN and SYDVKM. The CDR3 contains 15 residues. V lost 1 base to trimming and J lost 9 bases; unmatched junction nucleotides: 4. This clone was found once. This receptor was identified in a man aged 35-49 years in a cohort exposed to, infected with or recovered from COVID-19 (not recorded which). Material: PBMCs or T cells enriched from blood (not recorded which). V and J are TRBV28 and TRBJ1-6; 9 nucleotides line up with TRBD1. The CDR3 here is CASSLFGTGSSPLHF. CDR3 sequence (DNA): TGTGCCAGCAGTTTATTTGGGACAGGGAGTTCACCCCTCCACTTT.